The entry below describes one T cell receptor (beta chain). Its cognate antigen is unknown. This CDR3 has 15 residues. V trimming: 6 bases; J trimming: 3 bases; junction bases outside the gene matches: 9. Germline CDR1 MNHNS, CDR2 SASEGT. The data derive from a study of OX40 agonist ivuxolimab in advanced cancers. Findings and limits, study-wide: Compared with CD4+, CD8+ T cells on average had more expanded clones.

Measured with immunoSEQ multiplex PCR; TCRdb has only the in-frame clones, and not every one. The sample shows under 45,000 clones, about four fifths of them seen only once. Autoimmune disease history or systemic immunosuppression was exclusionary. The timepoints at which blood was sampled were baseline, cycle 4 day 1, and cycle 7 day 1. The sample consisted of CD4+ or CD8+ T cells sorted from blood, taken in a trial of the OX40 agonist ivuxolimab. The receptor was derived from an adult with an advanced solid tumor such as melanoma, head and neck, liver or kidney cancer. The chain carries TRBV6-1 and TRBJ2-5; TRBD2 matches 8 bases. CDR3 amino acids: CASSEAGGREETQYF. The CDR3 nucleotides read TGTGCCAGCAGCGAGGCGGGGGGCCGGGAAGAGACCCAGTACTTC.